These 15 T cell receptor beta chains were all obtained from the same sample, sequenced in a study of shared clonotypes between healthy human individuals. Assay: immunoSEQ multiplex PCR; the TCRdb copy retains only in-frame clones and omits some. In the table there are a few hundred thousand clones, roughly 85% of which are singletons. The sample consisted of PBMCs. The receptors here all came from a woman aged 40 to 50 in good health. Some clones in this sample may be carry-over from other donors' samples.

This chain uses TRBV9 with TRBJ2-5; D is perhaps TRBD2 (5 bases). The CDR3 sequence is 14 residues long. Trimming cost V 0 bases and J 1 base, with 7 bases left between them. Germline V lookup: CDR1 SGDLS, CDR2 YYNGEE. CDR3 residues: CASSVGRTQETQYF. CDR3 DNA: TGTGCCAGCAGCGTAGGGAGGACCCAAGAGACCCAGTACTTC.

The V gene is TRBV5-5, the J gene TRBJ1-4; D is perhaps TRBD1 (5 bases). The germline CDR1 and CDR2 sequences are SGHKS and YYEKEE (reference sequence). The CDR3 extends over 13 amino acids. Trimming left V 4 bases short and J 7 bases short, with 11 bases between. CDR3 nucleotides: TGTGCCAGCAGCGAGGGGCTAGGTGAAAAACTGTTTTTT. Its protein product is CASSEGLGEKLFF.

The chain employs TRBV19 and TRBJ2-1; TRBD2 matches 8 bases. Germline values: CDR1 LNHDA, CDR2 SQIVND (reference sequence). The CDR3 runs 15 residues. Trimming removed 5 bases from V and 7 bases from J; junction bases left unmatched: 10. CDR3 amino acids: CASSFGGRIGNEQFF. The DNA for the CDR3 is TGTGCCAGTAGTTTCGGCGGGAGGATTGGTAATGAGCAGTTCTTC. Combining the CDR3 with reference TRBV19 and TRBJ2-1 gives the whole variable domain DGGITQSPKYLFRKEGQNVTLSCEQNLNHDAMYWYRQDPGQGLRLIYYSQIVNDFQKGDIAEGYSVSREKKESFPLTVTSAQKNPTAFYLCASSFGGRIGNEQFFGPGTRLTVL.

This clone has a single count. The chain recombines TRBV6-1 with TRBJ2-1; a weak D match, TRBD2 (6 bases). V dropped 1 base and J dropped 4 bases, with 11 bases sitting between them. CDR1 and CDR2 from the germline V gene are MNHNS and SASEGT. This CDR3 has 15 amino acids. In DNA form, the CDR3 reads TGTGCCAGCAGTGAAGGCGGTGGGGGGTACAATGAGCAGTTCTTC. It codes for CASSEGGGGYNEQFF.

The chain joins TRBV28 to TRBJ2-4; D unclear. CDR1 MDHEN and CDR2 SYDVKM come from the germline V gene. The CDR3 has 12 residues. V shed 6 bases and J shed 9 bases, with 12 bases lying between them. The CDR3 coding sequence is TGTGCCAGCAGCCCCCTTGAGAGCATTCAGTACTTC. Translating gives CASSPLESIQYF. Using reference TRBV28 and TRBJ2-4 for the parts outside the CDR3, the full variable domain is DVKVTQSSRYLVKRTGEKVFLECVQDMDHENMFWYRQDPGLGLRLIYFSYDVKMKEKGDIPEGYSVSREKKERFSLILESASTNQTSMYLCASSPLESIQYFGAGTRLSVL.

The rearrangement uses TRBV28 and TRBJ1-5; D unresolved. Per germline, CDR1 MDHEN and CDR2 SYDVKM. Trimming pared 5 bases from V and 10 bases from J, leaving 12 bases between. The CDR3 is 12 residues long. Written as DNA, the CDR3 is TGTGCCAGCAGTACCCCATCGAGCCCCCAGCATTTT. Translating gives CASSTPSSPQHF.

This chain uses TRBV9 with TRBJ2-2; D is perhaps TRBD1 or TRBD2 (7 bases each). The CDR3 is 15 residues long. Trimming removed 0 bases at V and 5 bases at J, with 11 bases between. Germline CDR1 SGDLS, CDR2 YYNGEE. The CDR3 sequence is CASSVDRGGTGELFF. The CDR3 DNA reads as TGTGCCAGCAGCGTAGACAGGGGAGGGACCGGGGAGCTGTTTTTT.

The chain links TRBV6-5 to TRBJ1-3; 7 positions match TRBD1. The CDR3 spans 16 residues. Germline V gene sequence: CDR1 MNHEY, CDR2 SVGAGI. The ends lost 0 bases at V and 2 bases at J; junction bases unmatched: 4. Here the CDR3 reads CASSYSEGAPGNTIYF. CDR3 in DNA: TGTGCCAGCAGTTACTCGGAGGGGGCCCCTGGAAACACCATATATTTT.

The chain recombines TRBV6-1 with TRBJ2-5, with 12 positions matching TRBD2. The CDR3 is made up of 15 amino acids. The V and J ends lost 6 bases and 5 bases, in that order; junction bases with no gene match: 7. In germline, CDR1 is MNHNS, CDR2 SASEGT. CDR3 sequence: CASSPSGRAAETQYF. The CDR3 nucleotides read TGTGCCAGCAGCCCTAGCGGGAGGGCCGCGGAGACCCAGTACTTC.

A single count supports this clone. In DNA, the CDR3 is TGTGCCAGCTCACTCAAGCGGGCCACCTCCTACGAGCAGTACTTC. Translating it yields CASSLKRATSYEQYF. This chain uses TRBV18 with TRBJ2-7; D possibly corresponds to TRBD2 (6 bases). V was trimmed by 4 bases and J by 0 bases, leaving 13 bases between them. The CDR3 has 15 amino acids. The germline CDR1 and CDR2 sequences are KGHSH and LQKENI.

This chain links TRBV9 with TRBJ2-7, with unresolved D. CDR1 is SGDLS and CDR2 is YYNGEE in the germline V gene. Between the trimmed V and J ends, which lost 4 bases and 6 bases, there was a span of 11 bases. The CDR3 has 12 amino acids. CDR3 protein: CASSLDGREQYF. DNA for the CDR3: TGTGCCAGCAGCTTGGATGGACGCGAGCAGTACTTC.

J is TRBJ2-5 and V is TRBV2; possible D gene TRBD2, 6 bases. V was shortened by 10 bases and J by 5 bases, with 20 bases between the two germline ends. This CDR3 comprises 14 residues. CDR1 and CDR2 from the germline V gene are SNHLY and FYNNEI. CDR3 loop: CANNPGLRGETQYF. Written as DNA, the CDR3 is TGTGCCAACAACCCGGGACTCCGGGGTGAGACCCAGTACTTC.

The chain uses TRBV5-1 and TRBJ1-1; 11 bases are shared with TRBD1. CDR3 length equals 15 residues. Germline loops: CDR1 SGHRS, CDR2 YFSETQ. The trim removed 0 bases at V and 4 bases at J, leaving 2 bases unmatched. The CDR3 region has the DNA TGCGCCAGCAGCTTGGAAGGGACAGGGGGCACTGAAGCTTTCTTT. This translates into CASSLEGTGGTEAFF.

The V call is TRBV7-2, the J call TRBJ2-1; no clear D. Trimming cost V 4 bases and J 4 bases, with 11 bases left between them. Germline loops: CDR1 SGHTA, CDR2 FQGNSA. The CDR3 covers 14 residues. The CDR3 bases are TGTGCCAGCAGCTATAGTAGGGATTACAATGAGCAGTTCTTC. Protein product: CASSYSRDYNEQFF.

About this clone itself: An end of the junction differs from the germline gene, which may be a read error. V and J are TRBV7-6 and TRBJ1-2, with D perhaps matching TRBD1 (6 bases). The CDR3 sequence is 14 residues long. The V gene's germline CDR1 is SGHVS and CDR2 FNYEAQ. The CDR3 bases are TGTGCCAGCAGCTTAGAGGGGTGGGCAGGGGCCCCAGTCTTC. The encoded protein is CASSLEGWAGAPVF.